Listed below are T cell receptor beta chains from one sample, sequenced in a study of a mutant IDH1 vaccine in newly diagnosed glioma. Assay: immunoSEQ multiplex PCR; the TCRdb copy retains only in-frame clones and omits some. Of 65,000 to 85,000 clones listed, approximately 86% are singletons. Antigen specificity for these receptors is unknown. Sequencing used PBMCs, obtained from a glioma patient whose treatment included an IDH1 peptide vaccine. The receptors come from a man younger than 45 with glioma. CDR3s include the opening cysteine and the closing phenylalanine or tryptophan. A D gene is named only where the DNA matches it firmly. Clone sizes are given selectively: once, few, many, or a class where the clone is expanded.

DNA: TGTGCCATCAGTGAAGGAGAGACCCAGTACTTC
CDR3: CAISEGETQYF
size: few
V: TRBV10-3
J: TRBJ2-5
D: -
length: 11

DNA: TGTGCCAGCCTAAGTAGCGGGCCTCACAATGAGCAGTTCTTC
CDR3: CASLSSGPHNEQFF
size: -
V: TRBV6-1
J: TRBJ2-1
D: TRBD2
length: 14

DNA: TGTGCCACCCGCCCCCGTATTAGCGGGGGGCCCCAAGAGACCCAGTACTTC
CDR3: CATRPRISGGPQETQYF
size: -
V: TRBV27
J: TRBJ2-5
D: TRBD2
length: 17

DNA: TGTGCCAGCAGCTCCCGTCCAGGGGCCGAGCAGTACTTC
CDR3: CASSSRPGAEQYF
size: -
V: TRBV11-2
J: TRBJ2-7
D: -
length: 13

DNA: TGTGCCAGCTCACAACGACAGGGGGCGCGGGACACTGAAGCTTTCTTT
CDR3: CASSQRQGARDTEAFF
size: once
V: TRBV18
J: TRBJ1-1
D: TRBD1
length: 16

DNA: TGTGCCAGCAGCTTAGAGCCACTAGCGGGGGGGAACACCGGGGAGCTGTTTTTT
CDR3: CASSLEPLAGGNTGELFF
size: -
V: TRBV7-2
J: TRBJ2-2
D: TRBD2
length: 18

DNA: TGTGCCAGCCGGAATAGCTACGAGCAGTACTTC
CDR3: CASRNSYEQYF
size: -
V: TRBV27
J: TRBJ2-7
D: -
length: 11

DNA: TGCAGCGTTGAAGGGAATCGGGGGGACGGCTACACCTTC
CDR3: CSVEGNRGDGYTF
size: -
V: TRBV29-1
J: TRBJ1-2
D: -
length: 13

DNA: TGCGCCAGCCACAGGGGGTTGGGGAATGAGCAGTTCTTC
CDR3: CASHRGLGNEQFF
size: -
V: TRBV5-1
J: TRBJ2-1
D: TRBD1
length: 13

DNA: TGTGCCAGCAGCCCCCGCCCTGTCTCTCTCCCTATCGGTGAGCAGTACTTC
CDR3: CASSPRPVSLPIGEQYF
size: -
V: TRBV7-2
J: TRBJ2-7
D: -
length: 17

DNA: TGTGCCAGCAGCTCTATACAGGGAAACTCGGACAATGAGCAGTTCTTC
CDR3: CASSSIQGNSDNEQFF
size: -
V: TRBV11-2
J: TRBJ2-1
D: -
length: 16

DNA: TGTGCCAGCAGCGTAGGAACCGGAGGCACAGATACGCAGTATTTT
CDR3: CASSVGTGGTDTQYF
size: -
V: TRBV9
J: TRBJ2-3
D: -
length: 15

DNA: TGCAGTGCTGGCCGAGAGACCCAGTACTTC
CDR3: CSAGRETQYF
size: -
V: TRBV20-1
J: TRBJ2-5
D: -
length: 10

DNA: TGTGCCAGCTCACCACGGGCGGGGTCTGGAAACACCATATATTTT
CDR3: CASSPRAGSGNTIYF
size: -
V: TRBV18
J: TRBJ1-3
D: -
length: 15

DNA: TGTGCCAGCAGTTTATGGGGGGGCGCGGAGCGGGAGACCCAGTACTTC
CDR3: CASSLWGGAERETQYF
size: -
V: TRBV28
J: TRBJ2-5
D: -
length: 16

DNA: TGTGCCAGCAGCGTAGGTGGGGAAGATGAAAAACTGTTTTTT
CDR3: CASSVGGEDEKLFF
size: once
V: TRBV9
J: TRBJ1-4
D: -
length: 14

DNA: TGCGCCAGCAGCACCCACCCCAGCGGATATGAGCAGTTCTTC
CDR3: CASSTHPSGYEQFF
size: -
V: TRBV4-1
J: TRBJ2-1
D: -
length: 14

DNA: TGTGCCAGCAGCAGCGGCAATGAGCAGTTCTTC
CDR3: CASSSGNEQFF
size: once
V: TRBV11-3
J: TRBJ2-1
D: -
length: 11

DNA: TGTGCCAGCAGCGAGACTTATGGTTCGGACTATGGCTACACCTTC
CDR3: CASSETYGSDYGYTF
size: -
V: TRBV7-2
J: TRBJ1-2
D: -
length: 15

DNA: TGCGCCAGCAGCTTGACAGGCTTTGATACCGGCTACACCTTC
CDR3: CASSLTGFDTGYTF
size: -
V: TRBV5-1
J: TRBJ1-2
D: -
length: 14

DNA: TGTGCCAGCAGCGCTTTCAGCAGCGGGGGGGCGAATGAGCAGTTCTTC
CDR3: CASSAFSSGGANEQFF
size: -
V: TRBV9
J: TRBJ2-1
D: TRBD2
length: 16

DNA: TGCAGTGCTGGCCCGGGGGGCAAGCAGTACTTC
CDR3: CSAGPGGKQYF
size: -
V: TRBV20-1
J: TRBJ2-7
D: -
length: 11

DNA: TGTGCCAGCAGCTTATGGAGGGTGGGAGTAGACGCCGGGGAGCTGTTTTTT
CDR3: CASSLWRVGVDAGELFF
size: -
V: TRBV7-3
J: TRBJ2-2
D: -
length: 17

DNA: TGTGCCAGCAAACCAGCCGCAAATTCACCCCTCCACTTT
CDR3: CASKPAANSPLHF
size: -
V: TRBV6-5
J: TRBJ1-6
D: -
length: 13